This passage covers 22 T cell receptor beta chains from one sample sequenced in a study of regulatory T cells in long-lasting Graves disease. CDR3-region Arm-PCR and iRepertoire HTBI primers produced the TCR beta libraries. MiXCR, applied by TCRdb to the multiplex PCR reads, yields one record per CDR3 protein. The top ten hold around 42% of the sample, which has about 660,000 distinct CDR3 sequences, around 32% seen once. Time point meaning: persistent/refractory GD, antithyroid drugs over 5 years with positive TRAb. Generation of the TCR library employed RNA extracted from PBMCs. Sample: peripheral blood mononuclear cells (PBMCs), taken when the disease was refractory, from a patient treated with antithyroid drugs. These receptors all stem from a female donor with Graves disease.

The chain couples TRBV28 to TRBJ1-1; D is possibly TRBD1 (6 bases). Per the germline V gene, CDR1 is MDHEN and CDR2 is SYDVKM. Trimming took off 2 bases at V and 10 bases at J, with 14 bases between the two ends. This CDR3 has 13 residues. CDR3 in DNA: TGTGCCAGCAGTTTAGGACAGAAGGGGAGAGCTTTCTTT. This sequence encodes CASSLGQKGRAFF.

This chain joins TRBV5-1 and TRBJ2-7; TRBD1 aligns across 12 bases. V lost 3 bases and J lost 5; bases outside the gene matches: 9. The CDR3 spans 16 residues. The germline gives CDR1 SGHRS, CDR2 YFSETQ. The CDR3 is CASSSWPGQGANEQYF. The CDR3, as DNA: TGCGCCAGCAGCTCCTGGCCGGGACAGGGGGCCAACGAGCAGTACTTC.

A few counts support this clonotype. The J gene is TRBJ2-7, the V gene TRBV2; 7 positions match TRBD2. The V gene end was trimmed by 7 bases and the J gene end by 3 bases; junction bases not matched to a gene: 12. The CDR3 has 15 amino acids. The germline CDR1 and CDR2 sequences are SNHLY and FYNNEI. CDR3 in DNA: TGTGCCAGCATCCATGGGCTAGCGGAAAACTACGAGCAGTACTTC. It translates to CASIHGLAENYEQYF.

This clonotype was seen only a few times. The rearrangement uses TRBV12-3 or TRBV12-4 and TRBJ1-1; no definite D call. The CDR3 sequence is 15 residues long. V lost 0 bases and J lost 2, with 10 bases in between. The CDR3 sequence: CASSLAAELNTEAFF. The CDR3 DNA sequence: TGTGCCAGCAGTTTAGCGGCAGAATTAAACACTGAAGCTTTCTTT.

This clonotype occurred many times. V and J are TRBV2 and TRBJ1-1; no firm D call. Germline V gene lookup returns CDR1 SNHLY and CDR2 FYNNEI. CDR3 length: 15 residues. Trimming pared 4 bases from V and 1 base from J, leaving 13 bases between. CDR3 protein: CASSVEVLRNTEAFF. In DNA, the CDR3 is TGTGCCAGCAGTGTTGAGGTCCTTAGGAACACTGAAGCTTTCTTT. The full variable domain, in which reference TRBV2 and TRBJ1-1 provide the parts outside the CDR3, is EPEVTQTPSHQVTQMGQEVILRCVPISNHLYFYWYRQILGQKVEFLVSFYNNEISEKSEIFDDQFSVERPDGSNFTLKIRSTKLEDSAMYFCASSVEVLRNTEAFFGQGTRLTVV.

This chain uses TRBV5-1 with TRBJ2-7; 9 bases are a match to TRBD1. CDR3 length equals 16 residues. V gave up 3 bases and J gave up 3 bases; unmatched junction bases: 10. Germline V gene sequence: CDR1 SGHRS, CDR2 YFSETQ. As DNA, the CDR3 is TGCGCCAGCAGCTCGGTACTGGAGACAGGGGGCTACGAGCAGTACTTC. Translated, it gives CASSSVLETGGYEQYF.

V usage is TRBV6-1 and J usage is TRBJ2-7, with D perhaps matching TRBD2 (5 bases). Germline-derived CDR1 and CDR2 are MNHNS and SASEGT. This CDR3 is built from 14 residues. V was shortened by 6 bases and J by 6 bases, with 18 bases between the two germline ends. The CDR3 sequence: CASSPDPVAGEQYF. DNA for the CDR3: TGTGCCAGCAGCCCAGACCCGGTGGCGGGCGAGCAGTACTTC.

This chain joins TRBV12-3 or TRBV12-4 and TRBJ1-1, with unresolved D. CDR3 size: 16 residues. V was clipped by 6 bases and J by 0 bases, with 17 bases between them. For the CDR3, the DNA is TGTGCCAGCAGGCGAGACGGTATCTCCGTGAACACTGAAGCTTTCTTT. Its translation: CASRRDGISVNTEAFF.

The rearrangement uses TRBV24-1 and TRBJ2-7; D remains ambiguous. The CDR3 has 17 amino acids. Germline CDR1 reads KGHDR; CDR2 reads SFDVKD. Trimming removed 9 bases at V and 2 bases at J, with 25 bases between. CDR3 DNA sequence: TGTGCCACCTGCCACCCCTCTAGACAAACGGTTACCTACGAGCAGTACTTC. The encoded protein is CATCHPSRQTVTYEQYF.

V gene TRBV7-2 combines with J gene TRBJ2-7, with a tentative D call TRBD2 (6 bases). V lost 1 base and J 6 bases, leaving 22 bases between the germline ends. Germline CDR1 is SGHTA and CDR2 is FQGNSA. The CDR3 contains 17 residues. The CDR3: CASSLGGTGTPAAEQYF. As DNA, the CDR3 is TGTGCCAGCAGCTTAGGGGGAACCGGGACTCCCGCCGCCGAGCAGTACTTC.

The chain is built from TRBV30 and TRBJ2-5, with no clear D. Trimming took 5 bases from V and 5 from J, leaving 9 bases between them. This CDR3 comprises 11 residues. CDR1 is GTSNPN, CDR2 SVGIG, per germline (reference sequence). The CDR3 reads CAWRFGETQYF. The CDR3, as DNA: TGTGCCTGGCGGTTCGGCGAGACCCAGTACTTC.

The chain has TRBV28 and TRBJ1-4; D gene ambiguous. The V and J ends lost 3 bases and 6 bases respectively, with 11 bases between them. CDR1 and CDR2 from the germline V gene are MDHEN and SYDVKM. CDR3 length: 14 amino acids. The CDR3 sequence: CASSLGIVDEKLFF. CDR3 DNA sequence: TGTGCCAGCAGTTTGGGCATAGTCGATGAAAAACTGTTTTTT.

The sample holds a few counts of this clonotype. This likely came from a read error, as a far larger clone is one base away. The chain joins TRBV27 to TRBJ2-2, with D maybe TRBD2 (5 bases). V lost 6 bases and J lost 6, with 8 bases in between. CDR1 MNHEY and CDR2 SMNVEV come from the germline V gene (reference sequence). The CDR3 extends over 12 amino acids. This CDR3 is CASSFSAGELFF. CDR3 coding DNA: TGTGCCAGCAGCTTTAGCGCCGGGGAGCTGTTTTTT.

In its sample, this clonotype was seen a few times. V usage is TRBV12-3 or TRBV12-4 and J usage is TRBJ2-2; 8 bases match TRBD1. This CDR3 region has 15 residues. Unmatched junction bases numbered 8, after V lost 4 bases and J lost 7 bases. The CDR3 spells CASSSTDRGIGELFF. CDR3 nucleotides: TGTGCCAGCAGTTCAACAGACAGGGGAATCGGGGAGCTGTTTTTT.

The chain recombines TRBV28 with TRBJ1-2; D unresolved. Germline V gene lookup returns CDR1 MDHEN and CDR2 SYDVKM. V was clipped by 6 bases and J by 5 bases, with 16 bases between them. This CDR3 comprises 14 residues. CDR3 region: CASRTAAAKYGYTF. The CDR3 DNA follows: TGTGCCAGCAGGACCGCCGCAGCCAAATATGGCTACACCTTC.

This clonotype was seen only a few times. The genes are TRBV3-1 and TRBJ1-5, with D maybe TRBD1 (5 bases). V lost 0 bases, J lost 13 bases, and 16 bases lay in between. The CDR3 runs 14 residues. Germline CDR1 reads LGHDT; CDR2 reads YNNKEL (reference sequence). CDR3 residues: CASSQDPRDGLQHF. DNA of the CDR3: TGTGCCAGCAGCCAAGATCCCCGGGACGGCCTACAGCATTTT.

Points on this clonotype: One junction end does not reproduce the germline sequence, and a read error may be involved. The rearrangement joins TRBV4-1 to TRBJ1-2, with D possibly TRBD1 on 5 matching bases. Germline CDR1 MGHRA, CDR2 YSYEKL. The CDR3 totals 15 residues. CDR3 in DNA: TGCGCCAGCAGCGTCCGGGACGCGGGTTCCTATGGCTACATCTTC. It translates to CASSVRDAGSYGYIF.

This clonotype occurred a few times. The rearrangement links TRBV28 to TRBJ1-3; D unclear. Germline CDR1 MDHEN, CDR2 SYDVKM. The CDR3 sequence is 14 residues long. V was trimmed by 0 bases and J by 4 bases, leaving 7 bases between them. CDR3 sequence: CASSLWVGGNTIYF. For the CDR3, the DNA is TGTGCCAGCAGTTTATGGGTCGGCGGAAACACCATATATTTT.

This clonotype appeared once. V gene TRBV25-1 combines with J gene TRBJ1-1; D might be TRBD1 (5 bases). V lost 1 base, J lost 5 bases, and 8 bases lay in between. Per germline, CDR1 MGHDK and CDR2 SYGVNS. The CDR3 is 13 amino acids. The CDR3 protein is CASSESGRTEAFF. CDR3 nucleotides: TGTGCCAGCAGTGAATCGGGGCGGACTGAAGCTTTCTTT.

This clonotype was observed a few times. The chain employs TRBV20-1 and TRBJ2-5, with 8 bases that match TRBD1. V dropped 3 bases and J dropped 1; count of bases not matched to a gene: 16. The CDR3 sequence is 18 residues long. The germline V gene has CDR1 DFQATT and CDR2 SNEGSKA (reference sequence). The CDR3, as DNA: TGCAGTGCTAGGGTATCACCGGGACAGGCGACAACCCAAGAGACCCAGTACTTC. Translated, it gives CSARVSPGQATTQETQYF.

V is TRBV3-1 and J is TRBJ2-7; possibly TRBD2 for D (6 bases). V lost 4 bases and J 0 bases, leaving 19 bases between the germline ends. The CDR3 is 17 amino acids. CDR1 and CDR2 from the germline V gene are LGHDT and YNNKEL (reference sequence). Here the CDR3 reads CASSRLTRDLSSYEQYF. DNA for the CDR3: TGTGCCAGCAGCCGGCTCACCCGGGACTTGAGCTCCTACGAGCAGTACTTC.

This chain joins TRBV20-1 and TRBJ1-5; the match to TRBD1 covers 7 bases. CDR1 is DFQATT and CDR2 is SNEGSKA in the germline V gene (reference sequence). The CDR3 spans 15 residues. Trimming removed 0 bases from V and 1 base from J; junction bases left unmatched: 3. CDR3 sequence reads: CSARDKQGSNQPQHF. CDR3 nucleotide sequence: TGCAGTGCTAGAGATAAACAGGGGAGCAATCAGCCCCAGCATTTT.